This T cell receptor (beta chain) derives from a study of T cells in Graves' hyperthyroidism and ophthalmopathy. From RNA transcripts, TCR beta CDR3 regions were amplified. The TCR CDR3 first-round RT-PCR relied on the HTBI primer set. Using its own MiXCR run on the multiplex PCR reads, TCRdb lists one record per CDR3 protein. Here the sample spans 450,000 to 700,000 distinct CDR3 sequences, 40% to 55% being singletons. In germline, CDR1 is SGHTA, CDR2 FQGTGA. CDR3 length: 17 residues. Trimming took off 5 bases at V and 5 bases at J, with 21 bases between the two ends. Diagnostic decisions used clinical symptoms, serum thyroxine and TRAb, thyroid ultrasound and orbital computed tomography.

The V gene is TRBV7-3, the J gene TRBJ1-4; D perhaps matches TRBD1 (6 bases). The sequence came from an adult woman with Graves' disease, either hyperthyroidism or ophthalmopathy (not recorded which). The specimen sequenced was peripheral blood or thyroid tissue (not recorded which). The CDR3 DNA reads TGTGCCAGCAGCCAAGGGGGGCAGGGAGGCGAGAATGAAAAACTGTTTTTT. Translated: CASSQGGQGGENEKLFF.